The clone carrying this TCR beta chain is medium-sized. The CDR3 runs to 15 residues. Germline-derived CDR1 and CDR2 are MNHEY and SMNVEV (reference sequence). Unmatched junction bases numbered 6, after V lost 4 bases and J lost 2 bases. TCRdb processed the PCR reads anew with MiXCR; each CDR3 protein has one entry. The data hold 11,000 or so distinct CDR3 sequences, with 53% observed a single time. Donors had localized lung adenocarcinoma, a non-small cell lung cancer. The data were taken from a study of CD4 and CD8 cells across lung adenocarcinoma regions. The receptor comes from a female donor with lung adenocarcinoma. The CD4 and CD8 labels of this study may be unreliable. The sequenced sample consisted of CD8+ T cells from the center of a lung tumor. The gene calls are TRBV27 and TRBJ2-5; 8 bases map to TRBD1. In nucleotides, the CDR3 is TGTGCCAGCAGTTCCCAGGGGGCCGGACAAGAGACCCAGTACTTC. This translates into CASSSQGAGQETQYF.